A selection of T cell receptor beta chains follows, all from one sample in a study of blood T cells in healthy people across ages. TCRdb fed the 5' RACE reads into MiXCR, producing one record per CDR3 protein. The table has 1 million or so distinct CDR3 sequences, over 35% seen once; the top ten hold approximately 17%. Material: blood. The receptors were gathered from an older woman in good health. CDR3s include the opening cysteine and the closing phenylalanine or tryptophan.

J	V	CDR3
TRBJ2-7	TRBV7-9	CASSLRAGGDYEQYF
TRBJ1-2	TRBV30	CAWSAVANQYGYTF
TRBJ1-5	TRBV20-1	CSARGNDQPQHF
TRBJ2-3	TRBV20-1	CSARGSQGATDTQYF
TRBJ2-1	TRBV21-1	CASSWSEASTYNEQFF
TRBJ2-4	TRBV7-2	CASSLVGGTAKSIQYF
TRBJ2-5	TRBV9	CASSIGGTSGQETQYF
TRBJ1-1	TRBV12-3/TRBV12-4	CASSPGSMNTGAFF
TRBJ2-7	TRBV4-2	CASSQEVAGGRYEQYF
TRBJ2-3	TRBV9	CASSSRIAGGTDTQYF
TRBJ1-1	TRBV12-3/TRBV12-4	CASSAQGAWSAFF
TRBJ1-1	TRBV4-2	CASSQVTPGGGTEAFF
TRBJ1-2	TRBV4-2	CASSQGWQGYTF
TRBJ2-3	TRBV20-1	CSANPPTSGNADTQYF
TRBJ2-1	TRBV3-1	CASSHFLGNEQFF
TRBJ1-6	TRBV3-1	CASSHQNSPLHF
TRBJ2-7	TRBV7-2	CASSLATNRYEQYF
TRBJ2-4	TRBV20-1	CSAQQWSADIQYF
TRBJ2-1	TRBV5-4	CASSFPGVGNEQFF
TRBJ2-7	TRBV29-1	CSVERDGLYEQYF
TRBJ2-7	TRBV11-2	CASSLGQVSYEQYF
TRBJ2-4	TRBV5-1	CASSLELTVAKNIQYF
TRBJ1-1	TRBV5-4	CASSLMRTGGVDTEAFF
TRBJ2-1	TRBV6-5	CASKRTGPANKQFF
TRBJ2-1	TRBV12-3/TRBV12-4	CASSNPSGSIFEQFF
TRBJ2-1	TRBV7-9	CASSSYGSKQFF
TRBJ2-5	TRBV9	CASSEAGREKKTQYF
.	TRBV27	CASRNEQYF
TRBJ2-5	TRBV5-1	CASSASSGETQYF
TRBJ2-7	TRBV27	CASSFSMGAYEQYF
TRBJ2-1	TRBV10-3	CAISEDKGPSYNEQFF
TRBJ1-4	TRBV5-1	CASSFQGVDEKLFF
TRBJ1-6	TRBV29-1	CSVGQGASGSPLHF
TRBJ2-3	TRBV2	CAIYLSGSEDTQYF
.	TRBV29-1	CSVEGSHRYNEQYF
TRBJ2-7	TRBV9	CASSRGGPFDEQYF
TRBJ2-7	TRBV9	CASSVGSRGSYEQYF
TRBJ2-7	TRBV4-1	CASSQETGYYEQYF
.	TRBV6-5	CASSNGLAGVATQYF
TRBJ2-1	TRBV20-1	CSAKRQVVRDEQFF
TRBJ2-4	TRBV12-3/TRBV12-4	CASSLAGLNIQYF
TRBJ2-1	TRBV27	CASTPGGMNEQFF
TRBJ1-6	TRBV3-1	CASSRGGAVDNSPLHF
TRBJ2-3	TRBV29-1	CSSEGSDTQYF
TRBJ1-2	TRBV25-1	CASSPGQGTYGYTF
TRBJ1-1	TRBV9	CASSVDRANTEAFF
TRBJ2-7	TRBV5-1	CASSWTSGTGNPPSSYEQYF
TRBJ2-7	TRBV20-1	CSARGRGAPSSYEQYF
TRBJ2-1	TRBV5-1	CASRVAGYNEQFF
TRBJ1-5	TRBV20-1	CSASHRGGPQHF
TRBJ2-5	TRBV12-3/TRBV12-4	CASSFFGTDPTETQYF
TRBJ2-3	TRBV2	CASSATWDTQYF